This T cell receptor beta chain was captured by sequencing in a study of T cell responses to AZD1222 COVID-19 vaccine. Study outcomes and limitations: White British ancestry dominated among donors, who included more females, and clonal diversity was possibly underestimated. Spike-wide vaccine-associated CD4 TCRs dominated at 160-218 and 743-854.

TCRdb's table, derived via immunoSEQ multiplex PCR, lists solely in-frame clones and lacks some. The sample yields over 95,000 clones, 90% to 95% seen once. This clone turned up a few times. What it binds is unknown. This CDR3 has 12 amino acids. Germline V gene lookup returns CDR1 SNHLY and CDR2 FYNNEI. Trimming took off 5 bases at V and 5 bases at J, with 10 bases between the two ends. The chain uses TRBV2 and TRBJ2-7; D might be TRBD1 or TRBD2, each matching 6 bases. Here the sequenced sample was peripheral blood, taken on day 0 of AZD1222 vaccination. The source of this sequence is an adult in good health. The CDR3, as DNA: TGTGCCAGCAGTCTAAGGGGGGACGAGCAGTACTTC. Translated: CASSLRGDEQYF.